The 5 T cell receptor beta chains in this list originate from one sample, sequenced in a study of CD8+CD57+ T cells in acquired aplastic anemia. It was patients with CD8+CD57+ cell expansion by flow cytometry who were chosen for sequencing. The TCR beta profiling, which covered VDJ combination and CDR3 sequence, was carried out using genomic DNA as the template. TCRdb reprocessed the reads with MiXCR, giving one entry per CDR3 protein. The top ten clones hold roughly 42% of a sample with 200,000 to 300,000 distinct CDR3 sequences, about 80% of them seen once. The sample was sorted CD4+, CD8+, or CD8+CD57+ T cells (not recorded which) from PBMCs. The receptors originated from a human donor with aplastic anemia.

The J gene is TRBJ2-3, the V gene TRBV7-9; D is perhaps TRBD1 (5 bases). The length of the CDR3 is 15 residues. V was pared by 5 bases and J by 5 bases, with 17 bases between. CDR1 and CDR2 (germline): SEHNR, FQNEAQ (reference sequence). The CDR3 DNA reads TGTGCCAGCAGCCGGACAAGAGTGGCCGGAGATACGCAGTATTTT. Translating it yields CASSRTRVAGDTQYF. Filled out from reference TRBV7-9 and TRBJ2-3, the complete variable domain reads DTGVSQNPRHKITKRGQNVTFRCDPISEHNRLYWYRQTLGQGPEFLTYFQNEAQLEKSRLLSDRFSAERPKGSFSTLEIQRTEQGDSAMYLCASSRTRVAGDTQYFGPGTRLTVL.

Notes on this clonotype: Possible read error: a much larger clone is one base away. This chain uses TRBV5-4 with TRBJ2-1; 8 bases line up with TRBD2. The CDR3 runs to 16 residues. The germline V gene encodes CDR1 SGHNT and CDR2 YYREEE (reference sequence). Losses at the gene ends were 1 base for V and 8 bases for J; bases not matched to a gene: 11. CDR3 in amino acids: CASSLHSGGGSDEQFF. The DNA for the CDR3 is TGTGCCAGCAGCTTGCATAGCGGCGGGGGGAGCGATGAGCAGTTCTTC.

J is TRBJ1-1 and V is TRBV5-1, with D perhaps TRBD1 (5 bases). Trimming took 4 bases from V and 1 from J, leaving 14 bases between them. Per the germline V gene, CDR1 is SGHRS and CDR2 is YFSETQ. CDR3 length: 15 residues. Written as DNA, the CDR3 is TGCGCCAGCAGCGATTACAGCACAGGGAACACTGAAGCTTTCTTT. Encoded protein: CASSDYSTGNTEAFF.

The rearrangement uses TRBV20-1 and TRBJ1-1; maybe TRBD1 (5 bases). Germline V gene lookup returns CDR1 DFQATT and CDR2 SNEGSKA (reference sequence). The CDR3 is made up of 14 amino acids. The germline V and J ends were trimmed by 6 bases and 1 base, with 15 bases remaining between them. The chain's CDR3 is CSATRGLKNTEAFF. CDR3 nucleotides: TGCAGTGCCACGCGGGGACTCAAGAACACTGAAGCTTTCTTT.

Notes on this clonotype: The germline gene is not matched at one end of the junction; a read error may be the cause. Written as DNA, the CDR3 is TGCGCCAGCCGGAGGGGGGCCTACGCGCAGTACTTC. Translated: CASRRGAYAQYF. This rearrangement joins TRBV7-3 to TRBJ2-7; TRBD1 or TRBD2 may be the D gene (6 bases each). CDR1 is SGHTA and CDR2 is FQGTGA in the germline V gene. The CDR3 consists of 12 residues.